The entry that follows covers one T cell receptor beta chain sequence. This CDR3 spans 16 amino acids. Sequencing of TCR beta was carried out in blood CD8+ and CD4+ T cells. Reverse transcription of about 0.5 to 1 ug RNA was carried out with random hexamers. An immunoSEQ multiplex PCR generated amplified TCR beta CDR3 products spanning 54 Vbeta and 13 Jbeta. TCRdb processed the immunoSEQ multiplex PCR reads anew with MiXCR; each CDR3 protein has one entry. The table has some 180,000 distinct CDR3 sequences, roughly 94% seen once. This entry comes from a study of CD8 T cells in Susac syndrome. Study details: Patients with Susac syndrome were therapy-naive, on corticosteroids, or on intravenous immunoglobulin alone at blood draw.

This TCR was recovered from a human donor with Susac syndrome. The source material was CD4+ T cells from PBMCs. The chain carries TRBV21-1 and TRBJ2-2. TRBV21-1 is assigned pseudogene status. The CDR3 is CASSKAAQTNTGELFF. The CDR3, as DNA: TGTGCCAGCAGCAAAGCGGCACAGACGAACACCGGGGAGCTGTTTTTT.